A single TCR beta chain is shown here with its context. Original methodology: Amplification of reference gene primers was used by the study to estimate nucleated cell counts. The assay was immunoSEQ multiplex PCR, and TCRdb's table has in-frame clones only and misses some. The D gene and trimming were derived from the DNA, and the V and J assignments and clone size from that table. The table records a few hundred thousand clones, around 80% of them present only once. The data were taken from a study of blood T cell repertoires in COVID-19. The overall study: Whether acute or convalescent, the COVID-19 samples came from the United States, Italy and Spain. PBMCs, B-cell-depleted T cells, or T cells provided the cDNA or gDNA that made up the material.

The ends were cut back, 2 bases at V and 9 bases at J, with 17 bases in the middle. In germline, CDR1 is MDHEN, CDR2 SYDVKM. There are 14 residues in the CDR3. The source material was peripheral blood. The V call is TRBV28, the J call TRBJ2-7; the D gene is possibly TRBD1 (6 bases). This TCR came from a woman aged 45-65 years with acute or convalescent COVID-19. The CDR3 sequence is CASSLTGLPRGQYV. CDR3 sequence (DNA): TGTGCCAGCAGTTTAACAGGGCTACCCCGTGGGCAGTACGTC.